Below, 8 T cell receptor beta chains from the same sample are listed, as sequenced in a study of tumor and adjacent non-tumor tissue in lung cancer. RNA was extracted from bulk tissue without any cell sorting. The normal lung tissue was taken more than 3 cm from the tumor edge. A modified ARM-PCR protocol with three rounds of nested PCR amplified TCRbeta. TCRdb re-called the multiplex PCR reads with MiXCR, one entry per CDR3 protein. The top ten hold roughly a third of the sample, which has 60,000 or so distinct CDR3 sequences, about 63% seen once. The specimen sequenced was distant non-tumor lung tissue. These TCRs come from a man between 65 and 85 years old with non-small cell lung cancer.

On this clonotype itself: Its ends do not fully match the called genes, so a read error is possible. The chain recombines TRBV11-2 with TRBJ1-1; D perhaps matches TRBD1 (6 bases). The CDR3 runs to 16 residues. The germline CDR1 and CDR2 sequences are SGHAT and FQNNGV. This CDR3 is CAGSSPPTRGATEAFF. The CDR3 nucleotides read TGTGCCGGCAGCTCCCCGCCCACCCGGGGGGCCACCGAGGCTTTCTTT.

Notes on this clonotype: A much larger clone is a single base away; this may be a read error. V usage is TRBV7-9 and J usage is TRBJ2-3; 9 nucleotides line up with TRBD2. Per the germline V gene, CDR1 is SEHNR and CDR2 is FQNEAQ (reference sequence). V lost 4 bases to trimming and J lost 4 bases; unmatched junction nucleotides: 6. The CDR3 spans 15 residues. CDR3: CASSWGGRVPDTQYF. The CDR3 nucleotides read TGTGCCAGCAGCTGGGGCGGGAGGGTCCCAGATACGCAGTATTTT.

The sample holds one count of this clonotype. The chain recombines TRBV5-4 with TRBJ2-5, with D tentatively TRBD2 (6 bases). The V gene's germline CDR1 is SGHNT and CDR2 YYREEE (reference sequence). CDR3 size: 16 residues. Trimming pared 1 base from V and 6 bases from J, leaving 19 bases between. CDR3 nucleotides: TGTGCCAGCAGCTTGCGGATAGGAGGGCCCTCGAAGACCCAGTACTTC. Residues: CASSLRIGGPSKTQYF. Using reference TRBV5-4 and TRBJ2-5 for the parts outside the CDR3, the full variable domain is ETGVTQSPTHLIKTRGQQVTLRCSSQSGHNTVSWYQQALGQGPQFIFQYYREEENGRGNFPPRFSGLQFPNYSSELNVNALELDDSALYLCASSLRIGGPSKTQYFGPGTRLLVL.

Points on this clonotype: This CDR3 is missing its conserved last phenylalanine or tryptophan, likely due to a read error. The CDR3 nucleotides are TGCAGTTCTAGAGATCTTGGGGGTAGCGGGGACTACAATGAGCAGTTCATC. Residues: CSSRDLGGSGDYNEQFI. The rearrangement uses TRBV20-1 and TRBJ2-1; 8 nucleotides match TRBD2. Germline lookup yields CDR1 DFQATT and CDR2 SNEGSKA (reference sequence). This CDR3 is built from 17 residues.

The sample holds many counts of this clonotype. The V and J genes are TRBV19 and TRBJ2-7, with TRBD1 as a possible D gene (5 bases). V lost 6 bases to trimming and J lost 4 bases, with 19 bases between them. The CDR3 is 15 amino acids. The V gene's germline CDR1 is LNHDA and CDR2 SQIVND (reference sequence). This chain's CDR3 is CASSITHAREYEQYF. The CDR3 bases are TGTGCCAGTAGCATTACCCATGCCAGGGAATACGAGCAGTACTTC.

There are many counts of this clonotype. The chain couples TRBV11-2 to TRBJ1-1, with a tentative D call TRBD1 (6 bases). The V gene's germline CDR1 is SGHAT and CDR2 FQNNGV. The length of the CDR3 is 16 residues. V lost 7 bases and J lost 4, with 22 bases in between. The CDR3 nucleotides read TGTGCCAGCACCCTCTCAGGGGAGGTGAGGGTCACTGAAGCTTTCTTT. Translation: CASTLSGEVRVTEAFF.

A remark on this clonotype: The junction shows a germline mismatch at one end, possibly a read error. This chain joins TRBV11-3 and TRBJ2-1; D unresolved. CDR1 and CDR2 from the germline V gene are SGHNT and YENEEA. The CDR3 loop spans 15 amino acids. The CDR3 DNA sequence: TGTGCCAGCAGCTTGAGGTCCGCTTCCTATAATGAGCAGTTCTTC. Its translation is CASSLRSASYNEQFF. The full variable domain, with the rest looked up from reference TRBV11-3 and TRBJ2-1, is EAGVVQSPRYKIIEKKQPVAFWCNPISGHNTLYWYLQNLGQGPELLIRYENEEAVDDSQLPKDRFSAERLKGVDSTLKIQPAELGDSAVYLCASSLRSASYNEQFFGPGTRLTVL.

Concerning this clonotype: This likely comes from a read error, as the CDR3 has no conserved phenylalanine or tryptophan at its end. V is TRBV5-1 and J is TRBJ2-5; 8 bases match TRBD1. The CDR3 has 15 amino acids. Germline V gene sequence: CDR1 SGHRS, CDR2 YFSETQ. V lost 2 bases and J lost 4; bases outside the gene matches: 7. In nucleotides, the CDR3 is TGCGCCAGCAGCTTCTCGGACAGGGACACAGAGACCCAGTACTCC. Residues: CASSFSDRDTETQYS.